This TCR beta chain is drawn from a study of CD8 T cells in ankylosing spondylitis. Overall study results and limits: One TCR beta motif, made up of fewer than 10 highly homologous variants, appeared characteristic of ankylosing spondylitis blood.

The CDR3 spans 16 residues. With V trimmed by 5 bases and J by 7 bases, 13 bases remained unmatched. The germline V gene has CDR1 LGHDT and CDR2 YNNKEL (reference sequence). Regarding this clonotype: The antigen is unknown.

MiXCR, run by TCRdb on the 5' RACE reads, gives a single entry per CDR3 protein. The sample contains roughly 700,000 distinct CDR3 sequences, roughly 19% of which appear only once. This clonotype was sampled from a male donor with ankylosing spondylitis. The sequencing sample was made of blood, either unsorted or a sorted T cell fraction (not recorded which). The rearrangement uses TRBV3-1 and TRBJ1-4, with 7 bases aligning to TRBD1. The CDR3 bases are TGTGCCAGCAGCTCCAGACAGGGCCTGAAAGGTGAAAAACTGTTTTTT. Its translation is CASSSRQGLKGEKLFF. The whole variable domain, filled in from reference TRBV3-1 and TRBJ1-4, reads DTAVSQTPKYLVTQMGNDKSIKCEQNLGHDTMYWYKQDSKKFLKIMFSYNNKELIINETVPNRFSPKSPDKAHLNLHINSLELGDSAVYFCASSSRQGLKGEKLFFGSGTQLSVL.